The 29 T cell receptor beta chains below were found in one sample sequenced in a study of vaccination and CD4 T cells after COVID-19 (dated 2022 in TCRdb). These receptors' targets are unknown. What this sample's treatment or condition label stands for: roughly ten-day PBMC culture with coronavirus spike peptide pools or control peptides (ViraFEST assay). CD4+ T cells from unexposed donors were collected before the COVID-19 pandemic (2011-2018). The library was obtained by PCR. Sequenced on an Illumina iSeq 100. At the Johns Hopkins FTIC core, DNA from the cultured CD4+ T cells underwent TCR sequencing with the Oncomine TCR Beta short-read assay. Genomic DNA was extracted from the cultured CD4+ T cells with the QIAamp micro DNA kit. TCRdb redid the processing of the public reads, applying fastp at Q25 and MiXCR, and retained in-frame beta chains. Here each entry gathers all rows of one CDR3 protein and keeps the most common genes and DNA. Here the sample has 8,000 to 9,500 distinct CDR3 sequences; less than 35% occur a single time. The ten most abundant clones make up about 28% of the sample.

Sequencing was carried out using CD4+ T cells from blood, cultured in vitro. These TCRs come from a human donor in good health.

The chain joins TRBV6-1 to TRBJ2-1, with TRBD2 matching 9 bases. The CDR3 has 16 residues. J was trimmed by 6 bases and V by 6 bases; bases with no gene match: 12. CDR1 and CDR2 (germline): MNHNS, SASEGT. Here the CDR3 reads CASSPGVASGINEQFF. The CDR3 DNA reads TGTGCCAGCAGCCCTGGGGTGGCTAGCGGGATCAATGAGCAGTTCTTC.

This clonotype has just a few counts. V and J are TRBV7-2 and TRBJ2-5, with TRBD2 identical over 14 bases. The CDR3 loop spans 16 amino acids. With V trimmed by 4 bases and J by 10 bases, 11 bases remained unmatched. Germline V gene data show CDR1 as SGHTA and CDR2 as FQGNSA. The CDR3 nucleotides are TGTGCCAGCAGCTCCCACTTCCGACTAGCGGGAGGGGTCCAGTACTTC. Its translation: CASSSHFRLAGGVQYF.

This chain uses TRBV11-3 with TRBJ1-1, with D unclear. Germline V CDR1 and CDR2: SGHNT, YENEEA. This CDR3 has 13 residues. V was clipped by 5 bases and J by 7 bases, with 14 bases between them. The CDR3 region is CASSPPLSSEAFF. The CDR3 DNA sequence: TGTGCCAGCAGCCCCCCTCTCAGCAGTGAAGCTTTCTTT.

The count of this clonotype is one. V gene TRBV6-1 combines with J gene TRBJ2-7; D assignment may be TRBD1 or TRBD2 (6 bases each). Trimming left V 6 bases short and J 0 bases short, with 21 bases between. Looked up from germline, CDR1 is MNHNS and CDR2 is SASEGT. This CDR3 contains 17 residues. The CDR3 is CASSRTSSRGPSYEQYF. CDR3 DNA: TGTGCCAGCAGCCGAACTAGTAGTCGGGGGCCCTCCTACGAGCAGTACTTC.

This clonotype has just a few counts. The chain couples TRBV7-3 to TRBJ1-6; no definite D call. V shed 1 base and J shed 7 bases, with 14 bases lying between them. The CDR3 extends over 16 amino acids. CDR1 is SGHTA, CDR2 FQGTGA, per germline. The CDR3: CASSLRGGLLNSPLHF. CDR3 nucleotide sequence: TGTGCCAGCAGCTTAAGAGGTGGTCTATTGAATTCACCCCTCCACTTT.

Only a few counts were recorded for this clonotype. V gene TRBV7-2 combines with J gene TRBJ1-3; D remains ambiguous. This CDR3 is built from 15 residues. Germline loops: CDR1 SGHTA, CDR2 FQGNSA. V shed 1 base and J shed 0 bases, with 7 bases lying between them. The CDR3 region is CASSLEGASGNTIYF. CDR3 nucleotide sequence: TGTGCCAGCAGCTTAGAGGGAGCCTCTGGAAACACCATATATTTT.

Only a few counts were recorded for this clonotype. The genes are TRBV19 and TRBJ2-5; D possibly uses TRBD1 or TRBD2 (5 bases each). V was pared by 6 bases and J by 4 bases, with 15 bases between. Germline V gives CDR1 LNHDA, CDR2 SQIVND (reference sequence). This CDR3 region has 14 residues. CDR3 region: CASSPGPATETQYF. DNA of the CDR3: TGTGCCAGTAGCCCGGGACCTGCGACAGAGACCCAGTACTTC.

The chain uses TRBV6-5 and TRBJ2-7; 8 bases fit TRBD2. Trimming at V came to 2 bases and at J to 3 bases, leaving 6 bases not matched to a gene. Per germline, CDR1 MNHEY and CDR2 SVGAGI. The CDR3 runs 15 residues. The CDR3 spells CASSYASGGFYEQYF. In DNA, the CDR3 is TGTGCCAGCAGTTACGCCAGCGGGGGATTCTACGAGCAGTACTTC.

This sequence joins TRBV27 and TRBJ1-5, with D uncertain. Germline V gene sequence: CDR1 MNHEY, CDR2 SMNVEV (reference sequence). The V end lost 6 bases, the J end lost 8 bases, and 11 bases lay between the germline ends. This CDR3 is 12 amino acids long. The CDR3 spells CASSIIGEPQHF. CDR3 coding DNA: TGTGCCAGCAGCATTATTGGAGAGCCCCAGCATTTT.

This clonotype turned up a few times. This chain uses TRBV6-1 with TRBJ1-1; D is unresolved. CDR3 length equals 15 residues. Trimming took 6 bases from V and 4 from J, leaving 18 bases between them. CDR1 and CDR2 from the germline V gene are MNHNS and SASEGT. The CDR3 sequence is CASRGFGEGFTEAFF. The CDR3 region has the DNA TGTGCCAGCAGGGGCTTCGGTGAGGGATTCACTGAAGCTTTCTTT.

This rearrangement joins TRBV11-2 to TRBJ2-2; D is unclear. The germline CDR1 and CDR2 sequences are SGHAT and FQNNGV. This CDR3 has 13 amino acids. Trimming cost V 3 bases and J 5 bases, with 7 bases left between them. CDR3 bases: TGTGCCAGCAGCTTCGTGGGTACCGGGGAGCTGTTTTTT. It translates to CASSFVGTGELFF.

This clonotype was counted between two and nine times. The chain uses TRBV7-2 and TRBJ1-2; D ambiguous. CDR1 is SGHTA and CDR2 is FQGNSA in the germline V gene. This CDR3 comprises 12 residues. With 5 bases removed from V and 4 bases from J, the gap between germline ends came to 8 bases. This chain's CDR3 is CASSPSLYGYTF. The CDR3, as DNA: TGTGCCAGCAGCCCCAGTCTCTATGGCTACACCTTC.

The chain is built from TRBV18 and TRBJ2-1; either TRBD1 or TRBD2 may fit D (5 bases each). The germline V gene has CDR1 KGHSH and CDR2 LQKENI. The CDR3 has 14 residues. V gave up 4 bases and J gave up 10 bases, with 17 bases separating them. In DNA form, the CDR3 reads TGTGCCAGCTCACTGGCAGGGAGCTCCTACGAGCAGTTCTTC. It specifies CASSLAGSSYEQFF. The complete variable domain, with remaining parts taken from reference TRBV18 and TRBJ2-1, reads NAGVMQNPRHLVRRRGQEARLRCSPMKGHSHVYWYRQLPEEGLKFMVYLQKENIIDESGMPKERFSAEFPKEGPSILRIQQVVRGDSAAYFCASSLAGSSYEQFFGPGTRLTVL.

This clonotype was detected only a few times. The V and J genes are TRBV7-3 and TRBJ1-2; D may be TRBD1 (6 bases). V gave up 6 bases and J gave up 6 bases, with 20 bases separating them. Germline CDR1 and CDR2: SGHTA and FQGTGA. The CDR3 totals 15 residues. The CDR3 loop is CASSLQGGSGDGYTF. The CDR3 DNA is TGTGCCAGCAGTTTACAGGGAGGGTCAGGGGATGGCTACACCTTC.

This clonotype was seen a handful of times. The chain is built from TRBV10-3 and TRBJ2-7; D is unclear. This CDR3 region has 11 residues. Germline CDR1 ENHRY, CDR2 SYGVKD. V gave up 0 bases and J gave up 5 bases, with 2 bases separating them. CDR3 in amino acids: CAISESDEQYF. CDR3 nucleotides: TGTGCCATCAGTGAGTCGGACGAGCAGTACTTC.

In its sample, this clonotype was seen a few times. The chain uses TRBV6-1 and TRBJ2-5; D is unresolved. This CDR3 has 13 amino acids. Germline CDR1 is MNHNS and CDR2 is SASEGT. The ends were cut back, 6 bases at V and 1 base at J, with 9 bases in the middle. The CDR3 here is CASSWTSQETQYF. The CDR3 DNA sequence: TGTGCCAGCAGCTGGACCAGCCAAGAGACCCAGTACTTC.

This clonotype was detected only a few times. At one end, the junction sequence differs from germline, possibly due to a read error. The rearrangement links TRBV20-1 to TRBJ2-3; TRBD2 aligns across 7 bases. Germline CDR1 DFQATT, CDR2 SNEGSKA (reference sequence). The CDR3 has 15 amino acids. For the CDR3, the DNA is TGCAGTGCTCGAGACGGGGGGAGCCCCACAGATACGCAGTATTTT. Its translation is CSARDGGSPTDTQYF.

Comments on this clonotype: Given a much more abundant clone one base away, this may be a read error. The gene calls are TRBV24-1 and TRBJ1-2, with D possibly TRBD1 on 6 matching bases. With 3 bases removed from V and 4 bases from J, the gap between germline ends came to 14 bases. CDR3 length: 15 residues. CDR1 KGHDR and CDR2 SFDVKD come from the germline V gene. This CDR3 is CATSDTAGVVYGYTF. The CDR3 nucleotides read TGTGCCACCAGTGATACAGCAGGGGTTGTCTATGGCTACACCTTC.

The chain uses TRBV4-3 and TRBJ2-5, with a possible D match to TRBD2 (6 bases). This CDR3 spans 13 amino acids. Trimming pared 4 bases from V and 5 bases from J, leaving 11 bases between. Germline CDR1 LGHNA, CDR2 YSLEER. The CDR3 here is CASSLGGGETQYF. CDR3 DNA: TGCGCCAGCAGCCTCGGGGGTGGGGAGACCCAGTACTTC.

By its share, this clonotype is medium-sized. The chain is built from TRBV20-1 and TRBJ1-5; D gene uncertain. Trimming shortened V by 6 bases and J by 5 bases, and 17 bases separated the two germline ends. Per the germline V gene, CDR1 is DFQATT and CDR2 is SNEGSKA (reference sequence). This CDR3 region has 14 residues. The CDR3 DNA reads TGCAGTGCCCCCCAAAGCCGGGGAGATCAGCCCCAGCATTTT. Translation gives CSAPQSRGDQPQHF.

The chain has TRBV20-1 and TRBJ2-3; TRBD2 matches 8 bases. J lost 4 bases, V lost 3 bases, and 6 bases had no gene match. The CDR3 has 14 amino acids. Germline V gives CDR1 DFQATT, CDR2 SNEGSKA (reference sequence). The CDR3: CSASGRALADTQYF. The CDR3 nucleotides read TGCAGTGCTAGCGGGAGGGCCCTCGCAGATACGCAGTATTTT.

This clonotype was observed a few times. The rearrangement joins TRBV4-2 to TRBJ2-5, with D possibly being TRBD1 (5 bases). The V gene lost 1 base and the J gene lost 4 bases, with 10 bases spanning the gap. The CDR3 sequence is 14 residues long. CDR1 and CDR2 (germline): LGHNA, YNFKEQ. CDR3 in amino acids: CASSQAQGIETQYF. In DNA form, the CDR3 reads TGTGCCAGCAGCCAAGCCCAGGGTATAGAGACCCAGTACTTC.

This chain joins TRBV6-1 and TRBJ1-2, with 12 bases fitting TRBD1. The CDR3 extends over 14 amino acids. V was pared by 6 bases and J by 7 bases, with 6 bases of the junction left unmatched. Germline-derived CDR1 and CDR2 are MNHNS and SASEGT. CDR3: CASRKGQGATGYTF. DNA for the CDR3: TGTGCCAGCAGGAAGGGACAGGGGGCGACTGGCTACACCTTC.

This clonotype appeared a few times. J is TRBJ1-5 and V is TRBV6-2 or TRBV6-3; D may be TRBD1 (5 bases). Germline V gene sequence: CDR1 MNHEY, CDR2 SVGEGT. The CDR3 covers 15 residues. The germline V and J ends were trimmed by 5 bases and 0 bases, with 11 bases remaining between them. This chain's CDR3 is CASSAQGHSNQPQHF. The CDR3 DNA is TGTGCCAGCAGTGCTCAGGGTCATAGCAATCAGCCCCAGCATTTT.

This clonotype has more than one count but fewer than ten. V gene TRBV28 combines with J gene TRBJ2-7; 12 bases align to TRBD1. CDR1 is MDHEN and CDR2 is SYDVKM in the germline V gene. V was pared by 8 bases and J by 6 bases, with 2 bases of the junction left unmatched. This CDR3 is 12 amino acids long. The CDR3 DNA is TGTGCCAGCGGGGACAGGGGGCGCGAGCAGTACTTC. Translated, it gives CASGDRGREQYF.

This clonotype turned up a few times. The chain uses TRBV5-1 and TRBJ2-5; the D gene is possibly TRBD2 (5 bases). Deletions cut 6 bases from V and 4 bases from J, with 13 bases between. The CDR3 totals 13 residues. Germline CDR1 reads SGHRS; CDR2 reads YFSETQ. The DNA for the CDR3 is TGCGCCAGCAACCCTGACGCGGGAGAGACCCAGTACTTC. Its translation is CASNPDAGETQYF.

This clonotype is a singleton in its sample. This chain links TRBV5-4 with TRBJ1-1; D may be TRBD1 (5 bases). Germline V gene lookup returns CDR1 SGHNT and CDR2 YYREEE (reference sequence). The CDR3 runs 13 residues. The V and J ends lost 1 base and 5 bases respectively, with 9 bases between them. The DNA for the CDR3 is TGTGCCAGCAGCTTGCAGGGTAGGACTGAAGCTTTCTTT. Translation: CASSLQGRTEAFF. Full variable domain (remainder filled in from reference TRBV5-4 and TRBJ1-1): ETGVTQSPTHLIKTRGQQVTLRCSSQSGHNTVSWYQQALGQGPQFIFQYYREEENGRGNFPPRFSGLQFPNYSSELNVNALELDDSALYLCASSLQGRTEAFFGQGTRLTVV.

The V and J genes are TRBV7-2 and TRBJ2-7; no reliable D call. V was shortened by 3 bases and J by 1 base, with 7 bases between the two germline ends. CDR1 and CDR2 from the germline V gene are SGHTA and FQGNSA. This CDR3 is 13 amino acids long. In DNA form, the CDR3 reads TGTGCCAGCAGCTTCCCCGGGTCCTACGAGCAGTACTTC. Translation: CASSFPGSYEQYF.

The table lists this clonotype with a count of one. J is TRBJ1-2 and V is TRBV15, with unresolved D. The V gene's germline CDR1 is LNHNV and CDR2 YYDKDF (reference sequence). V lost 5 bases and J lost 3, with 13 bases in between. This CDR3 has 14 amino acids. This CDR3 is CATSFSTRDYGYTF. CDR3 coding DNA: TGTGCCACCAGCTTCAGTACTCGGGACTATGGCTACACCTTC.